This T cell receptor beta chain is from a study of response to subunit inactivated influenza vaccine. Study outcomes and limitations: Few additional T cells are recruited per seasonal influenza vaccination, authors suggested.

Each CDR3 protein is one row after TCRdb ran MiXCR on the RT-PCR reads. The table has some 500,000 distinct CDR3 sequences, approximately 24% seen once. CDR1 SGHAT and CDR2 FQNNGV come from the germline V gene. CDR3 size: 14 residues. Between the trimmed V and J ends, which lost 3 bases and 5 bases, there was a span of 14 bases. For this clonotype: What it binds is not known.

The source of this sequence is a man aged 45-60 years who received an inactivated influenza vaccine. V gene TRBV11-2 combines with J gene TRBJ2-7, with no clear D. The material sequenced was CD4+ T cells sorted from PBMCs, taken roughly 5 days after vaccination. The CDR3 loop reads CASSLTETLHEQYF. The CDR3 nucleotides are TGTGCCAGCAGCTTGACGGAGACTTTGCACGAGCAGTACTTC.